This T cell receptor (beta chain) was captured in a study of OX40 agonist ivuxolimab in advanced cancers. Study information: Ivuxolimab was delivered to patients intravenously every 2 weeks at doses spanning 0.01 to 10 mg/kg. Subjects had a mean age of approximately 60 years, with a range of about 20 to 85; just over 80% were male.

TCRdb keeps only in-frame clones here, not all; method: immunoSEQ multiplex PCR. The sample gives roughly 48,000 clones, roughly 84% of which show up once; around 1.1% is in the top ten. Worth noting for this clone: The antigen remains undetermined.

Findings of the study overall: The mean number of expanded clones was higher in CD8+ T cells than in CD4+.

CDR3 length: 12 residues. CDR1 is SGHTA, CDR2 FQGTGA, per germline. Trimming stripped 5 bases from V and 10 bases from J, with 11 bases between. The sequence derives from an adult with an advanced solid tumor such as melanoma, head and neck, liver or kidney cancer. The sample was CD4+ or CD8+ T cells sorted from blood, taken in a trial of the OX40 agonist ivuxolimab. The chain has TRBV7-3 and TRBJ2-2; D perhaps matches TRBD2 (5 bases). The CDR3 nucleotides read TGTGCCAGCAGCCTTGCGGGTGAGGAGCTGTTTTTT. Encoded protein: CASSLAGEELFF.